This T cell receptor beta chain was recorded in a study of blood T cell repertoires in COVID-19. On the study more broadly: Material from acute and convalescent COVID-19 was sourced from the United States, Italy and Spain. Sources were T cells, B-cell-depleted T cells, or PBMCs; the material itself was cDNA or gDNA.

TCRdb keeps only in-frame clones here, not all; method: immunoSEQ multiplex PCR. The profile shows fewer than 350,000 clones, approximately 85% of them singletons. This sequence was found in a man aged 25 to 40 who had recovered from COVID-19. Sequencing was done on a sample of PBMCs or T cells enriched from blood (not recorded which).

CDR3 region: CASSYWGGGELFF. The DNA of the CDR3 is TGTGCCAGCAGTTACTGGGGGGGCGGGGAGCTGTTTTTT. The rearrangement uses TRBV6-5 and TRBJ2-2; 7 bases map to TRBD2. Trimming removed 1 base from V and 7 bases from J; junction bases left unmatched: 0. The CDR3 is 13 residues long. The germline CDR1 and CDR2 sequences are MNHEY and SVGAGI.